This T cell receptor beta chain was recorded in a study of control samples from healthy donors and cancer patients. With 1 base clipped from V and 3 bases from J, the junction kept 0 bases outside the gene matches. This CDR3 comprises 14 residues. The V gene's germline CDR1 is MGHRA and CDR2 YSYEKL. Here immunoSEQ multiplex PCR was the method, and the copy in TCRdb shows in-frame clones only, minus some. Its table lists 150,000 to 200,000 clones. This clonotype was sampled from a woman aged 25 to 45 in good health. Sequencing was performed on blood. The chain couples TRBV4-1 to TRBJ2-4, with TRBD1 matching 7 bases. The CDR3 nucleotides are TGCGCCAGCAGCCAAGGACAGGGCAAAAACATTCAGTACTTC. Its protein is CASSQGQGKNIQYF.